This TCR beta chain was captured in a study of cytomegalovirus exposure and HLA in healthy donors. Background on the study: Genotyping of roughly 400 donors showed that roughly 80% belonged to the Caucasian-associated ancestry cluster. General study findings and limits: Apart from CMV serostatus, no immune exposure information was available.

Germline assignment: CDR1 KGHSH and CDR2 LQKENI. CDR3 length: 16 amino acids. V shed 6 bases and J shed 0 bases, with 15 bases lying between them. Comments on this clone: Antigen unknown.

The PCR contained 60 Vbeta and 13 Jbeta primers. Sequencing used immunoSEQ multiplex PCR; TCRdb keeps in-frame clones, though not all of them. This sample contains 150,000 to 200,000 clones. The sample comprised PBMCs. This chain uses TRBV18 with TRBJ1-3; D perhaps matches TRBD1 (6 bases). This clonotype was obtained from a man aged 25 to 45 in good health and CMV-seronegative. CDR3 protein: CASSLQTGDSGNTIYF. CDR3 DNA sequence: TGTGCCAGCTCTCTCCAGACAGGAGACTCTGGAAACACCATATATTTT.